This entry features one T cell receptor (beta chain) sequence. These data originate in a study of cytotoxic CD8 clonotypes in ibrutinib-treated CLL. About the research overall: Enrolment comprised about 10 relapsed/refractory and more than 14 treatment-naive patients; approximately 18 were IGHV unmutated. Response sampling occurred after a median about 12 months of treatment (range 6 to 36).

V lost 0 bases and J lost 6, with 15 bases in between. Germline V gives CDR1 MNHNY, CDR2 SVGAGI (reference sequence). CDR3 length: 15 amino acids. Using immunoSEQ multiplex PCR, the repertoire was profiled, and TCRdb retains in-frame clones only, with some absent. Among 150,000 or so clones listed, approximately 80% were seen once. Specimen: PBMCs, collected after 36 months of ibrutinib treatment. This sequence originates from a human donor with chronic lymphocytic leukemia. This chain uses TRBV6-6 with TRBJ2-7; weak D call: TRBD2 (5 bases). CDR3 sequence (DNA): TGTGCCAGCAGTTACTCCGCCGGGCGGGCCTCCGAGCAGTACTTC. This encodes CASSYSAGRASEQYF.